This is a list of T cell receptor beta chains from one sample in a study of blood T cell repertoires in COVID-19. Sequencing was performed with immunoSEQ multiplex PCR; in TCRdb, only in-frame clones are kept and a portion is missing. The sample has over 150,000 clones, about 86% seen once. Sequencing used PBMCs or T cells enriched from blood (not recorded which). The receptors stem from a man aged 45-65 years who had recovered from COVID-19. Both conserved end residues are part of each CDR3. The D gene is left open where the match is weak. Clone size is stated in some rows and not others, as once, few, many or a class when expanded.

TRBV18	once	NA	TRBJ2-5	CASSPTHSSETQYF	TGTGCCAGCTCACCAACTCACAGTTCGGAGACCCAGTACTTC
TRBV1	NA	NA	TRBJ1-6	CTSSQGGYEQGSSYNSPLHF	TGCACCAGCAGCCAAGGGGGGTACGAACAGGGGAGCTCCTATAATTCACCCCTCCACTTT
TRBV5-1	few	TRBD1	TRBJ1-1	CASRDRAGDTEAFF	TGCGCCAGCAGGGACAGGGCTGGGGACACTGAAGCTTTCTTT
TRBV7-2	NA	TRBD2	TRBJ2-5	CASSVIAGDETQYF	TGTGCCAGCAGCGTAATAGCGGGGGATGAGACCCAGTACTTC
TRBV5-1	NA	TRBD1	TRBJ1-5	CASSLGRGTEPQHF	TGCGCCAGCAGCTTGGGCAGGGGGACCGAGCCCCAGCATTTT
TRBV27	NA	TRBD1	TRBJ2-3	CASSFRDRGKDTQYF	TGTGCCAGCAGTTTCCGGGACAGGGGGAAAGATACGCAGTATTTT
TRBV29-1	once	NA	TRBJ1-1	CSVEPGDGITEAFF	TGCAGCGTTGAACCGGGGGATGGAATCACTGAAGCTTTCTTT
TRBV2	NA	NA	TRBJ1-2	CASSDPHRTDMTGYTF	TGTGCCAGCAGTGATCCCCACCGGACGGACATGACCGGCTACACCTTC
TRBV18	NA	TRBD1	TRBJ2-3	CASSKTGTAKGTDTQYF	TGTGCCAGCTCAAAAACTGGGACAGCCAAGGGGACAGATACGCAGTATTTT
TRBV5-6	NA	NA	TRBJ1-5	CASTVGGYSNQPQHF	TGTGCCAGCACCGTAGGAGGGTATAGCAATCAGCCCCAGCATTTT
TRBV7-9	NA	TRBD1	TRBJ1-2	CASSLNIRTGGLNGYTF	TGTGCCAGCAGCTTAAATATTCGGACAGGGGGCCTGAATGGCTACACCTTC
TRBV15	NA	NA	TRBJ1-2	CATSSGTDYGYTF	TGTGCCACCAGCAGCGGTACAGATTATGGCTACACCTTC
TRBV18	NA	TRBD1	TRBJ1-4	CASSPGTGSEKLFF	TGTGCCAGCTCACCAGGGACAGGGAGCGAAAAACTGTTTTTT
TRBV21-1	NA	NA	TRBJ1-6	CASSKEAGDRGIYSPLHF	TGTGCCAGCAGCAAAGAAGCGGGGGACAGGGGAATTTATTCACCCCTCCACTTT
TRBV7-6	NA	TRBD2	TRBJ2-2	CASSLTGTSVTGELFF	TGTGCCAGCAGCTTAACCGGGACTAGTGTCACCGGGGAGCTGTTTTTT
TRBV2	NA	NA	TRBJ2-6	CASSEQQPGANVLTF	TGTGCCAGCAGTGAACAACAGCCTGGGGCCAACGTCCTGACTTTC
TRBV20-1	NA	TRBD1	TRBJ1-1	CSAMGQREFF	TGCAGTGCGATGGGACAGCGGGAGTTCTTT
TRBV6-5	NA	NA	TRBJ2-7	CASTQGGEQYF	TGTGCCAGCACCCAAGGGGGAGAGCAGTACTTC
TRBV14	NA	TRBD1	TRBJ2-7	CASSQVRDRAYEQYF	TGTGCCAGCAGCCAGGTCCGGGACAGGGCTTACGAGCAGTACTTC
TRBV29-1	NA	NA	TRBJ1-2	CSAKKDSFGYTF	TGCAGCGCTAAGAAAGACTCTTTTGGCTACACCTTC
TRBV27	NA	NA	TRBJ2-1	CASIKQGLAEQFF	TGTGCCAGCATTAAACAGGGTCTCGCTGAGCAGTTCTTC
TRBV11-2	NA	NA	TRBJ1-1	CASSLQQGNTEAFF	TGTGCCAGCAGCTTGCAACAGGGGAACACTGAAGCTTTCTTT
TRBV29-1	NA	NA	TRBJ1-4	CSVGGGTNEKLFF	TGCAGCGTTGGAGGGGGAACCAATGAAAAACTGTTTTTT
TRBV25-1	NA	NA	TRBJ1-5	CASSEAGVYDQPQHF	TGTGCCAGCAGTGAAGCCGGGGTGTACGATCAGCCCCAGCATTTT
TRBV19	NA	TRBD2	TRBJ2-3	CASSIWLAGVSTDTQYF	TGTGCCAGTAGTATTTGGCTAGCGGGGGTTTCCACAGATACGCAGTATTTT
TRBV19	NA	NA	TRBJ1-6	CASSMTRDNSPLHF	TGTGCCAGTAGTATGACTAGGGATAATTCACCCCTCCACTTT
TRBV2	many	NA	TRBJ1-1	CASLLTGNTEAFF	TGTGCCAGTCTACTCACAGGGAACACTGAAGCTTTCTTT
TRBV5-6	NA	NA	TRBJ2-7	CASSLQEKKPYEQYF	TGTGCCAGCAGCTTGCAGGAAAAAAAACCCTACGAGCAGTACTTC
TRBV2	NA	NA	TRBJ1-1	CASSGQGWITEAFF	TGTGCCAGCAGTGGTCAGGGGTGGATTACTGAAGCTTTCTTT
TRBV5-1	once	NA	TRBJ1-1	CASSSREQMNTEAFF	TGCGCCAGCAGCTCGCGAGAACAGATGAACACTGAAGCTTTCTTT
TRBV6-5	NA	TRBD1	TRBJ1-5	CASSTQGVSNQPQHF	TGTGCCAGCAGTACACAGGGGGTGAGCAATCAGCCCCAGCATTTT
TRBV5-1	NA	TRBD1	TRBJ2-1	CASSPGQPYNEQFF	TGCGCCAGCAGCCCGGGACAGCCTTACAATGAGCAGTTCTTC
TRBV11-1	NA	TRBD1	TRBJ1-3	CASSFGTAGNTIYF	TGTGCCAGCAGCTTCGGGACAGCGGGAAACACCATATATTTT
TRBV27	NA	NA	TRBJ1-5	CASSLTIKRDSSNQPQHF	TGTGCCAGCAGTTTAACAATCAAACGCGACAGTAGCAATCAGCCCCAGCATTTT
TRBV19	NA	NA	TRBJ1-5	CASSIARVLNQPQHF	TGTGCCAGTAGTATCGCCCGGGTTTTGAATCAGCCCCAGCATTTT
TRBV15	NA	NA	TRBJ2-6	CATSRDQGSGANVLTF	TGTGCCACCAGCAGAGATCAGGGCTCTGGGGCCAACGTCCTGACTTTC
TRBV14	once	NA	TRBJ1-1	CASSQGGPGTEAFF	TGTGCCAGCAGCCAAGGAGGGCCTGGCACTGAAGCTTTCTTT
TRBV7-2	NA	NA	TRBJ1-2	CASSLGQVYGYTF	TGTGCCAGCAGCTTAGGGCAGGTCTATGGCTACACCTTC
TRBV5-4	NA	NA	TRBJ1-1	CASSFAPQGNTEAFF	TGTGCCAGCAGCTTCGCCCCACAGGGGAACACTGAAGCTTTCTTT
TRBV7-8	NA	TRBD1	TRBJ2-1	CASSSPSTGRDNEQFF	TGTGCCAGCAGCTCCCCCTCGACAGGGCGAGACAATGAGCAGTTCTTC
TRBV19	once	NA	TRBJ1-4	CASKEVATNEKLFF	TGTGCCAGTAAGGAGGTCGCAACTAATGAAAAACTGTTTTTT
TRBV9	NA	TRBD1	TRBJ1-2	CASSPTSGTDYGYTF	TGTGCCAGCAGTCCTACCTCCGGGACAGACTATGGCTACACCTTC
TRBV9	NA	NA	TRBJ2-5	CASSVGAGKETQYF	TGTGCCAGCAGCGTAGGAGCCGGTAAAGAGACCCAGTACTTC
TRBV7-2	NA	TRBD1	TRBJ2-7	CASSFRDRQTPYEQYF	TGTGCCAGCAGCTTCCGGGACAGACAAACCCCCTACGAGCAGTACTTC
TRBV7-2	NA	NA	TRBJ1-3	CASSLALSGNTIYF	TGTGCCAGCAGCTTAGCCCTCTCTGGAAACACCATATATTTT
TRBV6-1	NA	NA	TRBJ2-5	CASSELGGGETQYF	TGTGCCAGCAGTGAACTCGGGGGTGGAGAGACCCAGTACTTC